The TCR beta chain described here comes from a study of regulatory T cells in long-lasting Graves disease. The study, taken as a whole, reports: Under persistent disease, TRBV28, TRBJ1-2 and TRBJ2-5 were used preferentially. TCR diversity was lower in persistent Graves' patients (versus newly diagnosed ones).

Arm-PCR with iRepertoire HTBI primers amplified the CDR3 regions for these TCR beta libraries. Per the original methods: Taken together, the samples had 62 TRBV and roughly 15 TRBJ segments identified. TCRdb analysed the multiplex PCR reads with MiXCR anew, one entry per CDR3 protein. The V and J calls and clone size are TCRdb's, not the authors'. The sample records hundreds of thousands of distinct CDR3 sequences, about 19% being singletons. Remarks on this clonotype: Antigen: not known.

The CDR3 covers 16 residues. V shed 2 bases and J 2 bases; nucleotides not matched to a gene: 8. CDR1 and CDR2 from the germline V gene are SGHDT and YYEEEE. The time point: persistent/refractory GD, antithyroid drugs over 5 years with positive TRAb. From RNA extracted from PBMCs, the TCR library was made. The sample in question was peripheral blood mononuclear cells (PBMCs), obtained when the disease was refractory, from a patient treated with antithyroid drugs. The clonotype comes from a female donor with Graves disease. The chain carries TRBV5-6 and TRBJ2-7, with 9 bases matching TRBD2. The CDR3 is CASSFLSSGATYEQYF. CDR3 coding DNA: TGTGCCAGCAGCTTCTTGTCTAGCGGGGCGACCTACGAGCAGTACTTC.